Sequencing of this TCR beta chain was carried out in a study of shared clonotypes between healthy human individuals. Regarding the study as a whole: For naive CD4 cells, approximately 5% of clonotypes were shared across a handful of donors.

As for this clone: What it recognizes is unknown.

Measured with immunoSEQ multiplex PCR; TCRdb has only the in-frame clones, and not every one. Of approximately 1,500,000 clones in the sample, roughly 97% were seen once. The CDR3 totals 16 residues. Per germline, CDR1 SGHRS and CDR2 YFSETQ. V was shortened by 0 bases and J by 2 bases, with 13 bases between the two germline ends. The sample comprised naive CD4+ T cells sorted from blood. Subset given: CD45RA+ positively selected. The TCR was taken from a man younger than 40 in good health. This chain links TRBV5-1 with TRBJ2-3, with D tentatively TRBD1 or TRBD2 (5 bases each). The CDR3 loop reads CASSLGGLGTTDTQYF. CDR3 bases: TGCGCCAGCAGCTTGGGGGGTTTAGGGACCACAGATACGCAGTATTTT.